What follows are 29 T cell receptor beta chains derived from one specimen sequenced in a study of blood T cell repertoires in COVID-19. Using immunoSEQ multiplex PCR, the repertoire was profiled, and TCRdb retains in-frame clones only, with some absent. Of about 40,000 clones listed, approximately 88% were seen once; the top ten hold 9%. Sequences were obtained from peripheral blood. The receptors here all came from a woman between 70 and 85 years old with acute or convalescent COVID-19.

J is TRBJ1-2 and V is TRBV29-1; weak D call: TRBD1 (5 bases). Trimming stripped 1 base from V and 5 bases from J, with 14 bases between. CDR3 length equals 14 residues. Germline V lookup: CDR1 SQVTM, CDR2 ANQGSEA. Written as DNA, the CDR3 is TGCAGCGTTGAAGGGAGAGGGGAGGCATATGGCTACACCTTC. This encodes CSVEGRGEAYGYTF.

Only one count was recorded for this clone. The rearrangement links TRBV10-1 to TRBJ2-5; no clear D gene. The V gene lost 3 bases and the J gene lost 10 bases, with 15 bases spanning the gap. Germline values: CDR1 WNHNN, CDR2 SYGVQD (reference sequence). The CDR3 loop spans 13 amino acids. CDR3 loop: CASSESPQVDQYF. DNA of the CDR3: TGCGCCAGCAGTGAATCTCCCCAGGTGGACCAGTACTTC.

The V gene is TRBV30, the J gene TRBJ2-4; TRBD2 agrees at 7 bases. Germline CDR1 reads GTSNPN; CDR2 reads SVGIG (reference sequence). V dropped 2 bases and J dropped 8; count of bases not matched to a gene: 9. The CDR3 runs to 14 residues. For the CDR3, the DNA is TGTGCCTGGAGTAGGGGAGGGGCCAGGGACATTCAGTACTTC. It codes for CAWSRGGARDIQYF.

The J gene is TRBJ1-5, the V gene TRBV12-3 or TRBV12-4; D possibly corresponds to TRBD1 (5 bases). V was clipped by 2 bases and J by 6 bases, with 8 bases between them. The CDR3 loop spans 13 amino acids. CDR3 residues: CASSLQGTQPQHF. The CDR3 DNA follows: TGTGCCAGCAGTTTACAGGGAACTCAGCCCCAGCATTTT.

The chain links TRBV6-6 to TRBJ1-1, with D possibly being TRBD1 (6 bases). V lost 2 bases and J lost 1, with 11 bases in between. The CDR3 runs 15 residues. Per germline, CDR1 MNHNY and CDR2 SVGAGI (reference sequence). The CDR3 region is CASSYPGHGNTEAFF. The CDR3 DNA sequence: TGTGCCAGCAGTTACCCGGGACACGGGAACACTGAAGCTTTCTTT.

The chain employs TRBV6-5 and TRBJ2-5; 10 positions agree with TRBD1. Trimming at V came to 5 bases and at J to 5 bases, leaving 8 bases not matched to a gene. Germline lookup yields CDR1 MNHEY and CDR2 SVGAGI. This CDR3 has 15 residues. The CDR3 region has the DNA TGTGCCAGCAGTAACCGACAGGGGGCAGGTGAGACCCAGTACTTC. Translated, it gives CASSNRQGAGETQYF.

The chain combines TRBV7-9 with TRBJ2-1, with TRBD2 matching 10 bases. The length of the CDR3 is 17 residues. Germline V CDR1 and CDR2: SEHNR, FQNEAQ (reference sequence). V dropped 5 bases and J dropped 2; count of bases not matched to a gene: 9. CDR3 sequence: CASSPYWTSGTYNEQFF. CDR3 DNA sequence: TGTGCCAGCAGCCCTTACTGGACTAGCGGTACCTACAATGAGCAGTTCTTC.

This rearrangement joins TRBV9 to TRBJ2-1, with a possible D match to TRBD2 (7 bases). The CDR3 length is 17 residues. Germline lookup yields CDR1 SGDLS and CDR2 YYNGEE. V lost 4 bases to trimming and J lost 8 bases, with 25 bases between them. The DNA of the CDR3 is TGTGCCAGCAGCAGTCCTAGGGACCGGTGGGAGGGGGATGAGCAGTTCTTC. Translation gives CASSSPRDRWEGDEQFF.

CDR3 DNA: TGTGCCAGCAGACCCTCAGGGACTTCTGGAAACACCATATATTTT. Protein: CASRPSGTSGNTIYF. V is TRBV27 and J is TRBJ1-3; maybe TRBD1 (5 bases). From germline, CDR1 is MNHEY and CDR2 SMNVEV (reference sequence). There are 15 residues in the CDR3. Trimming cost V 6 bases and J 1 base, with 13 bases left between them.

This clone was found a few times. V usage is TRBV28 and J usage is TRBJ2-1; D is ambiguous. V lost 6 bases to trimming and J lost 9 bases, with 24 bases between them. This CDR3 region has 16 residues. Germline CDR1 MDHEN, CDR2 SYDVKM. The CDR3 protein is CASSLAMDGWRSEQFF. The DNA of the CDR3 is TGTGCCAGCAGCCTGGCGATGGATGGGTGGCGGAGTGAGCAGTTCTTC.

The chain has TRBV11-2 and TRBJ2-6, with D uncertain. This CDR3 comprises 13 residues. The germline gives CDR1 SGHAT, CDR2 FQNNGV. Trimming cost V 2 bases and J 3 bases, with 2 bases left between them. The CDR3 protein is CASSLHGANVLTF. As DNA, the CDR3 is TGTGCCAGCAGCTTACATGGGGCCAACGTCCTGACTTTC.

The J gene is TRBJ2-7, the V gene TRBV18, with TRBD1 identical over 7 bases. J gave up 2 bases and V 2 bases, and 6 bases lay outside the gene matches. This CDR3 region has 15 residues. Per the germline V gene, CDR1 is KGHSH and CDR2 is LQKENI. In nucleotides, the CDR3 is TGTGCCAGCTCACCAACGGGACAGAGCACCTACGAGCAGTACGTC. Translation: CASSPTGQSTYEQYV.

This chain connects TRBV7-6 to TRBJ2-5; the D gene is possibly TRBD2 (6 bases). Between the trimmed V and J ends, which lost 2 bases and 5 bases, there was a span of 18 bases. Germline V gene sequence: CDR1 SGHVS, CDR2 FNYEAQ. This CDR3 has 16 amino acids. CDR3 nucleotides: TGTGCCAGCAGCTTACGGCGGGGCAGAGCGAAGGAGACCCAGTACTTC. Protein sequence: CASSLRRGRAKETQYF.

The V gene is TRBV30, the J gene TRBJ1-5; D possibly corresponds to TRBD1 (6 bases). CDR3 length equals 14 residues. The germline V gene encodes CDR1 GTSNPN and CDR2 SVGIG (reference sequence). Trimming left V 3 bases short and J 6 bases short, with 15 bases between. CDR3 loop: CAWSLTGLGQPQHF. CDR3 nucleotides: TGTGCCTGGAGCCTTACAGGGTTAGGTCAGCCCCAGCATTTT.

Note on this clone: Additional DNA sequences in this sample encode the identical CDR3. This rearrangement joins TRBV7-9 to TRBJ1-6; D is ambiguous. This CDR3 has 12 amino acids. Germline V gene lookup returns CDR1 SEHNR and CDR2 FQNEAQ (reference sequence). The ends were cut back, 3 bases at V and 10 bases at J, with 7 bases in the middle. This chain's CDR3 is CASSLLASPLHF. In DNA, the CDR3 is TGTGCCAGCAGCTTGCTGGCCTCACCCCTCCACTTT.

This chain joins TRBV9 and TRBJ2-1; a possible D gene is TRBD2 (5 bases). V gave up 3 bases and J gave up 10 bases, with 11 bases separating them. Germline V gene sequence: CDR1 SGDLS, CDR2 YYNGEE. This CDR3 comprises 12 residues. The CDR3 DNA reads as TGTGCCAGCAGCGGCCGGGGTTGGGAGCAGTTCTTC. Its translation is CASSGRGWEQFF.

The chain joins TRBV9 to TRBJ2-6, with a tentative D call TRBD2 (6 bases). This CDR3 region has 15 residues. Per the germline V gene, CDR1 is SGDLS and CDR2 is YYNGEE. The germline V and J ends were trimmed by 0 bases and 3 bases, with 7 bases remaining between them. The chain's CDR3 is CASSVGGGGANVLTF. The DNA for the CDR3 is TGTGCCAGCAGCGTAGGGGGAGGTGGGGCCAACGTCCTGACTTTC. Full variable domain (rest looked up from reference TRBV9 and TRBJ2-6): DSGVTQTPKHLITATGQRVTLRCSPRSGDLSVYWYQQSLDQGLQFLIQYYNGEERAKGNILERFSAQQFPDLHSELNLSSLELGDSALYFCASSVGGGGANVLTFGAGSRLTVL.

The genes are TRBV7-9 and TRBJ1-2; the D gene is possibly TRBD1 (5 bases). V lost 1 base and J lost 2, with 17 bases in between. Germline V gives CDR1 SEHNR, CDR2 FQNEAQ (reference sequence). The CDR3 consists of 17 residues. CDR3 in DNA: TGTGCCAGCAGCTTAGTTGGGGGGGAGGTCGCAAACTATGGCTACACCTTC. This gives the protein CASSLVGGEVANYGYTF.

The V call is TRBV11-3, the J call TRBJ2-7; 8 nucleotides match TRBD1. The CDR3 has 14 residues. V lost 3 bases, J lost 3 bases, and 4 bases stayed unmatched. CDR1 is SGHNT and CDR2 is YENEEA in the germline V gene. The CDR3 region has the DNA TGTGCCAGCAGCTTTCGGGGACAGGACTACGAGCAGTACGTC. Its protein product is CASSFRGQDYEQYV.

The J gene is TRBJ1-1, the V gene TRBV18, with 9 nucleotides matching TRBD1. This CDR3 is 15 amino acids long. In germline, CDR1 is KGHSH, CDR2 LQKENI. V lost 5 bases to trimming and J lost 0 bases; unmatched junction nucleotides: 4. The CDR3 nucleotides are TGTGCCAGCTCAACCGGGACAGGGCTGAACACTGAAGCTTTCTTT. This codes for CASSTGTGLNTEAFF. Drawing the rest from reference TRBV18 and TRBJ1-1, the complete variable domain is NAGVMQNPRHLVRRRGQEARLRCSPMKGHSHVYWYRQLPEEGLKFMVYLQKENIIDESGMPKERFSAEFPKEGPSILRIQQVVRGDSAAYFCASSTGTGLNTEAFFGQGTRLTVV.

The CDR3 loop is CASSVGGTGSYNEQFF. The CDR3 nucleotides read TGTGCCAGCAGCGTAGGCGGGACAGGGTCCTACAATGAGCAGTTCTTC. V is TRBV9 and J is TRBJ2-1; the match to TRBD1 covers 9 bases. The junction had 2 bases not matched to a gene; V was cut back by 0 bases and J by 1 base. The length of the CDR3 is 16 residues. CDR1 is SGDLS, CDR2 YYNGEE, per germline.

The table lists this clone with a count of one. Here the CDR3 DNA reads TGTGCCAGCAGCTCGGGACAGGGTACCTACAATGAGCAGTTCTTC. It is translated as CASSSGQGTYNEQFF. The chain recombines TRBV7-9 with TRBJ2-1, with 9 positions matching TRBD1. The V gene end was trimmed by 4 bases and the J gene end by 2 bases; junction bases not matched to a gene: 3. The germline gives CDR1 SEHNR, CDR2 FQNEAQ (reference sequence). This CDR3 region has 15 residues.

The chain uses TRBV6-2 or TRBV6-3 and TRBJ1-6; D not resolved. The V and J ends lost 5 bases and 10 bases respectively, with 15 bases between them. Germline CDR1 reads MNHEY; CDR2 reads SVGEGT. This CDR3 contains 14 residues. The CDR3 DNA sequence: TGTGCCAGCAGTACGACTCTCGACGGCTCACCCCTCCACTTT. This encodes CASSTTLDGSPLHF.

The V and J genes are TRBV5-1 and TRBJ1-2; tentative D call: TRBD1 (5 bases). CDR3 length: 14 residues. Trimming left V 0 bases short and J 5 bases short, with 11 bases between. Germline V gives CDR1 SGHRS, CDR2 YFSETQ. CDR3 sequence (DNA): TGCGCCAGCAGCTTGGTGGAGGGGCGTTATGGCTACACCTTC. Encoded protein: CASSLVEGRYGYTF. Supplemented by reference TRBV5-1 and TRBJ1-2, the full variable domain reads KAGVTQTPRYLIKTRGQQVTLSCSPISGHRSVSWYQQTPGQGLQFLFEYFSETQRNKGNFPGRFSGRQFSNSRSEMNVSTLELGDSALYLCASSLVEGRYGYTFGSGTRLTVV.

This CDR3 is CATSRDRGEDGYTF. In DNA, the CDR3 is TGTGCCACCAGCAGAGACAGGGGCGAGGATGGCTACACCTTC. This chain uses TRBV15 with TRBJ1-2; the D gene is possibly TRBD1 (6 bases). The CDR3 loop spans 14 amino acids. Germline values: CDR1 LNHNV, CDR2 YYDKDF (reference sequence). V was trimmed by 0 bases and J by 6 bases, leaving 11 bases between them. The entire variable domain, with the rest obtained from reference TRBV15 and TRBJ1-2, is as follows: DAMVIQNPRYQVTQFGKPVTLSCSQTLNHNVMYWYQQKSSQAPKLLFHYYDKDFNNEADTPDNFQSRRPNTSFCFLDIRSPGLGDTAMYLCATSRDRGEDGYTFGSGTRLTVV.

V is TRBV4-1 and J is TRBJ2-3, with D perhaps matching TRBD2 (5 bases). With 0 bases removed from V and 0 bases from J, the gap between germline ends came to 10 bases. The CDR3 length is 16 residues. CDR1 is MGHRA, CDR2 YSYEKL, per germline. The CDR3 sequence is CASSQDEGASTDTQYF. The CDR3 nucleotides read TGCGCCAGCAGCCAAGATGAGGGTGCCAGCACAGATACGCAGTATTTT.

The chain uses TRBV7-2 and TRBJ1-3; D is ambiguous. CDR1 is SGHTA, CDR2 FQGNSA, per germline. V dropped 5 bases and J dropped 0 bases, with 5 bases sitting between them. CDR3 size: 13 residues. This CDR3 is CASSPGSGNTIYF. The CDR3 DNA reads TGTGCCAGCAGCCCGGGCTCTGGAAACACCATATATTTT.

This chain joins TRBV7-3 and TRBJ2-1; D ambiguous. CDR3 length equals 12 residues. The V and J ends lost 5 bases and 8 bases respectively, with 10 bases between them. CDR1 SGHTA and CDR2 FQGTGA come from the germline V gene. The CDR3 DNA reads TGTGCCAGCAGCCTCGCGTACGATGAGCAGTTCTTC. Its protein is CASSLAYDEQFF.

A few counts support this clone. The chain carries TRBV30 and TRBJ2-7, with D tentatively TRBD1 (6 bases). The CDR3 has 12 residues. The germline CDR1 and CDR2 sequences are GTSNPN and SVGIG (reference sequence). Trimming left V 2 bases short and J 9 bases short, with 14 bases between. In DNA, the CDR3 is TGTGCCTGGAGTCCAGGGGAATCAGGGCAGTACGTC. As protein: CAWSPGESGQYV.